This T cell receptor beta chain was sequenced in a study of blood T cell repertoires in COVID-19. Study background: Spain, Italy and the United States supplied samples that represented acute and convalescent COVID-19. Sample material is recorded as cDNA or gDNA derived from T cells, B-cell-depleted T cells, or PBMCs.

The germline CDR1 and CDR2 sequences are MNHNY and SVGAGI (reference sequence). V was trimmed by 2 bases and J by 3 bases, leaving 4 bases between them. This CDR3 spans 12 amino acids. Original methodology: Cell counts per sample came from amplifying reference gene primers. Profiling relied on immunoSEQ multiplex PCR, and the TCRdb table lists in-frame clones only, not all of them. The D gene and trimming were derived from the DNA, and the V and J assignments and clone size from that table. The sample carries roughly 14,000 clones, 70% to 90% recorded once. The sequenced material came from peripheral blood. The chain has TRBV6-6 and TRBJ1-1, with no clear D. The receptor comes from a human donor with active COVID-19. The donor label of this sample is uncertain. Written as DNA, the CDR3 is TGTGCCAGCAGTTACCGGGACACTGAAGCTTTCTTT. This sequence encodes CASSYRDTEAFF.